The 25 T cell receptor beta chains below were found in one sample sequenced in a study of T cell changes during pregnancy in multiple sclerosis. The repertoire was sequenced with immunoSEQ multiplex PCR; TCRdb's copy has only in-frame clones and lacks some. The data hold around 60,000 clones, with about 90% observed a single time. The starting material was CD4+ T cells from peripheral blood mononuclear cells, obtained after pregnancy. The receptors were gathered from a female donor in good health, enrolled as a control in a pregnancy study.

This clone showed up just a few times. The rearrangement links TRBV7-2 to TRBJ2-3; no clear D. Germline CDR1 is SGHTA and CDR2 is FQGNSA. This CDR3 contains 13 residues. Trimming pared 4 bases from V and 0 bases from J, leaving 5 bases between. CDR3 region: CASSSLSTDTQYF. The CDR3, as DNA: TGTGCCAGCAGCTCACTTAGCACAGATACGCAGTATTTT.

The chain recombines TRBV12-5 with TRBJ2-7; weak D call: TRBD1 (6 bases). Trimming took off 5 bases at V and 0 bases at J, with 11 bases between the two ends. The germline gives CDR1 LGHNT, CDR2 FRNRAP. There are 14 residues in the CDR3. The CDR3 DNA sequence: TGTGCTAGTGGTAATGGACAGAGCTCCTACGAGCAGTACTTC. Residues: CASGNGQSSYEQYF.

Here the CDR3 reads CASSFSGDYGYTF. The CDR3 DNA reads TGTGCCAGCAGCTTTTCAGGGGACTATGGCTACACCTTC. The rearrangement joins TRBV5-4 to TRBJ1-2; a weak D match, TRBD1 (6 bases). CDR1 is SGHNT, CDR2 YYREEE, per germline (reference sequence). The CDR3 sequence is 13 residues long. Deletions cut 2 bases from V and 3 bases from J, with 8 bases between.

The rearrangement links TRBV9 to TRBJ1-3; D is uncertain. Germline V gene lookup returns CDR1 SGDLS and CDR2 YYNGEE. Trimming cost V 4 bases and J 4 bases, with 21 bases left between them. This CDR3 spans 17 amino acids. Written as DNA, the CDR3 is TGTGCCAGCAGCCCCCGTCCGGGGTCCGGGGAAGGAAACACCATATATTTT. This sequence encodes CASSPRPGSGEGNTIYF.

This chain connects TRBV7-9 to TRBJ1-2, with a tentative D call TRBD1 (5 bases). The germline V gene encodes CDR1 SEHNR and CDR2 FQNEAQ (reference sequence). The CDR3 is 15 residues long. Trimming took 1 base from V and 4 from J, leaving 13 bases between them. The CDR3 reads CASSLDQGLFYGYTF. Here the CDR3 DNA reads TGTGCCAGCAGCTTAGATCAGGGCTTGTTCTATGGCTACACCTTC.

The J gene is TRBJ2-5, the V gene TRBV28; 7 nucleotides match TRBD2. CDR1 is MDHEN, CDR2 SYDVKM, per germline. CDR3 size: 11 residues. J gave up 5 bases and V 6 bases, and 0 bases lay outside the gene matches. In DNA, the CDR3 is TGTGCCAGCAGGGGGGGGGAGACCCAGTACTTC. Protein sequence: CASRGGETQYF.

The chain couples TRBV7-9 to TRBJ2-3; 9 positions match TRBD2. CDR3 length: 15 amino acids. V was clipped by 5 bases and J by 2 bases; unmatched bases: 5. Germline assignment: CDR1 SEHNR and CDR2 FQNEAQ (reference sequence). CDR3 amino acids: CASSHSGGNTDTQYF. DNA for the CDR3: TGTGCCAGCAGCCATAGCGGGGGAAACACAGATACGCAGTATTTT.

The chain couples TRBV6-1 to TRBJ2-6, with 10 positions matching TRBD2. Per the germline V gene, CDR1 is MNHNS and CDR2 is SASEGT. There are 20 residues in the CDR3. V lost 2 bases to trimming and J lost 3 bases; unmatched junction nucleotides: 13. CDR3 in amino acids: CASSEIFTSGEGGGANVLTF. The CDR3 DNA reads as TGTGCCAGCAGTGAAATTTTTACTAGCGGGGAAGGAGGTGGGGCCAACGTCCTGACTTTC.

The chain links TRBV30 to TRBJ2-7; D is uncertain. This CDR3 has 12 residues. CDR1 is GTSNPN, CDR2 SVGIG, per germline (reference sequence). V lost 3 bases and J 5 bases, leaving 11 bases between the germline ends. The CDR3 here is CAWRQSVDEQYF. As DNA, the CDR3 is TGTGCCTGGAGACAGTCGGTCGACGAGCAGTACTTC. The whole variable domain, remainder taken from reference TRBV30 and TRBJ2-7, is SQTIHQWPATLVQPVGSPLSLECTVEGTSNPNLYWYRQAAGRGLQLLFYSVGIGQISSEVPQNLSASRPQDRQFILSSKKLLLSDSGFYLCAWRQSVDEQYFGPGTRLTVT.

This clone has only one observation. The chain links TRBV7-2 to TRBJ2-7; D possibly corresponds to TRBD2 (5 bases). This CDR3 comprises 15 residues. V was pared by 6 bases and J by 2 bases, with 17 bases between. Per the germline V gene, CDR1 is SGHTA and CDR2 is FQGNSA. For the CDR3, the DNA is TGTGCCAGCAGGATCACCGGGATCGGAGCCTACGAGCAGTACTTC. This sequence encodes CASRITGIGAYEQYF.

This chain links TRBV5-8 with TRBJ2-3, with unresolved D. The germline CDR1 and CDR2 sequences are SGHTS and YDEGEE. This CDR3 is 14 amino acids long. V was pared by 2 bases and J by 6 bases, with 13 bases between. CDR3 amino acids: CASSFGLRYDTQYF. The CDR3 DNA reads TGTGCCAGCAGCTTCGGGTTGAGATACGATACGCAGTATTTT.

There are a few counts of this clone. This sequence joins TRBV18 and TRBJ2-3; tentatively, D is TRBD1 (6 bases). The germline V gene has CDR1 KGHSH and CDR2 LQKENI. V was cut by 2 bases and J by 4 bases, with 10 bases left in between. The CDR3 consists of 14 residues. CDR3 protein: CASSPNGGADTQYF. The CDR3 bases are TGTGCCAGCTCACCAAATGGGGGCGCAGATACGCAGTATTTT.

The rearrangement joins TRBV11-2 to TRBJ1-4; TRBD1 aligns across 8 bases. Trimming cost V 4 bases and J 8 bases; bases outside gene matches: 12. CDR3 length: 16 residues. CDR1 is SGHAT, CDR2 FQNNGV, per germline. CDR3 protein: CASSSQGGFPTEKLFF. CDR3 in DNA: TGTGCCAGCAGCTCACAGGGGGGGTTTCCGACGGAAAAACTGTTTTTT.

This clone has just a few counts. The chain joins TRBV19 to TRBJ1-1; 8 nucleotides line up with TRBD1. Germline-derived CDR1 and CDR2 are LNHDA and SQIVND (reference sequence). The CDR3 is 13 amino acids. V shed 6 bases and J 0 bases; nucleotides not matched to a gene: 0. Written as DNA, the CDR3 is TGTGCCAGTAGGGACAGGGTGAACACTGAAGCTTTCTTT. Amino acid sequence: CASRDRVNTEAFF.

The CDR3: CATSMVRAQPQHF. The DNA of the CDR3 is TGTGCCACCAGCATGGTCAGGGCTCAGCCCCAGCATTTT. V usage is TRBV15 and J usage is TRBJ1-5; D may be TRBD1 (5 bases). CDR1 and CDR2 from the germline V gene are LNHNV and YYDKDF (reference sequence). V dropped 4 bases and J dropped 6 bases, with 10 bases sitting between them. The CDR3 has 13 amino acids.

This clone was detected once. The chain links TRBV7-9 to TRBJ2-1, with a possible D match to TRBD2 (6 bases). The CDR3 runs 14 residues. Germline V gene sequence: CDR1 SEHNR, CDR2 FQNEAQ (reference sequence). Trimming took 5 bases from V and 7 from J, leaving 15 bases between them. CDR3 residues: CASSPRGGTNEQFF. The CDR3, as DNA: TGTGCCAGCAGCCCCCGCGGCGGGACGAATGAGCAGTTCTTC. The full variable domain, with the rest looked up from reference TRBV7-9 and TRBJ2-1, is DTGVSQNPRHKITKRGQNVTFRCDPISEHNRLYWYRQTLGQGPEFLTYFQNEAQLEKSRLLSDRFSAERPKGSFSTLEIQRTEQGDSAMYLCASSPRGGTNEQFFGPGTRLTVL.

The chain uses TRBV7-2 and TRBJ2-4; 9 bases are shared with TRBD1. In germline, CDR1 is SGHTA, CDR2 FQGNSA. This CDR3 comprises 19 residues. Unmatched junction bases numbered 13, after V lost 4 bases and J lost 0 bases. CDR3 nucleotides: TGTGCCAGCAGCTCAAAATCCGGGACAGGGCCCCTAGCCAAAAACATTCAGTACTTC. This codes for CASSSKSGTGPLAKNIQYF.

This clone was detected only once. The chain joins TRBV5-1 to TRBJ2-2; D is uncertain. V lost 0 bases and J 5 bases, leaving 5 bases between the germline ends. Germline CDR1 and CDR2: SGHRS and YFSETQ. CDR3 length: 13 amino acids. CDR3 DNA: TGCGCCAGCAGCTTGGAGCGTACCGGGGAGCTGTTTTTT. It yields the protein CASSLERTGELFF.

This clone was detected a few times. The chain combines TRBV18 with TRBJ2-7; D is perhaps TRBD1 (5 bases). The CDR3 extends over 13 amino acids. Germline CDR1 reads KGHSH; CDR2 reads LQKENI. Trimming left V 3 bases short and J 2 bases short, with 8 bases between. The CDR3 region is CASSPGAAYEQYF. CDR3 nucleotides: TGTGCCAGCTCACCTGGGGCGGCCTACGAGCAGTACTTC.

The chain combines TRBV23-1 with TRBJ1-5, with a possible D match to TRBD1 (5 bases). TRBV23-1 is given ORF status, its function remaining uncertain. The length of the CDR3 is 17 residues. V lost 0 bases, J lost 0 bases, and 12 bases lay in between. CDR3 residues: CASSQSTQGLSNQPQHF. CDR3 DNA: TGCGCCAGCAGTCAATCGACCCAGGGTCTTAGCAATCAGCCCCAGCATTTT.

This clone was detected a few times. This sequence joins TRBV10-3 and TRBJ2-7; possibly TRBD1 for D (5 bases). Germline values: CDR1 ENHRY, CDR2 SYGVKD. The CDR3 has 17 amino acids. The ends were cut back, 3 bases at V and 7 bases at J, with 25 bases in the middle. This CDR3 reads CAISESPYLGVGAEQYF. DNA for the CDR3: TGTGCCATCAGTGAATCCCCTTATCTAGGGGTTGGGGCGGAGCAGTACTTC.

This sequence joins TRBV7-2 and TRBJ1-1; D is unclear. This CDR3 is 15 amino acids long. Germline V gene lookup returns CDR1 SGHTA and CDR2 FQGNSA. The V end was cut by 2 bases, the J end by 1 base, with 11 bases between. Here the CDR3 DNA reads TGTGCCAGCAGCTTATTTGGTTGGGCGAACACTGAAGCTTTCTTT. Encoded protein: CASSLFGWANTEAFF.

The chain recombines TRBV5-1 with TRBJ2-2, with TRBD1 identical over 8 bases. After removal of 4 bases from V and 6 bases from J, the junction contained 8 bases not matched to a gene. The CDR3 has 15 residues. Germline-derived CDR1 and CDR2 are SGHRS and YFSETQ. The CDR3 protein is CASSPGQGRAGELFF. The CDR3 region has the DNA TGCGCCAGCAGCCCCGGACAGGGTAGGGCCGGGGAGCTGTTTTTT. The full variable domain, rest sourced from reference TRBV5-1 and TRBJ2-2, is KAGVTQTPRYLIKTRGQQVTLSCSPISGHRSVSWYQQTPGQGLQFLFEYFSETQRNKGNFPGRFSGRQFSNSRSEMNVSTLELGDSALYLCASSPGQGRAGELFFGEGSRLTVL.

The J gene is TRBJ2-7, the V gene TRBV7-2; a possible D gene is TRBD2 (6 bases). Germline CDR1 SGHTA, CDR2 FQGNSA. Trimming stripped 6 bases from V and 2 bases from J, with 14 bases between. This CDR3 region has 14 residues. Here the CDR3 reads CASSRDSKTYEQYF. For the CDR3, the DNA is TGTGCCAGCAGTAGGGACTCAAAAACCTACGAGCAGTACTTC.

This clone showed up just once. DNA of the CDR3: TGCAGCGTTCGGCAGGGCCTCGACTCGCATGAGCAGTTCTTC. As protein: CSVRQGLDSHEQFF. The rearrangement links TRBV29-1 to TRBJ2-1; the D gene is possibly TRBD1 (5 bases). Trimming removed 5 bases at V and 8 bases at J, with 19 bases between. This CDR3 region has 14 residues. Per the germline V gene, CDR1 is SQVTM and CDR2 is ANQGSEA.